Reported below is one T cell receptor (beta chain). This specimen belongs to a study of blood T cell repertoires in COVID-19. About the study: In each case, the material was cDNA or gDNA derived from T cells, B-cell-depleted T cells, or PBMCs.

Germline CDR1 reads SGHKS; CDR2 reads YYEKEE (reference sequence). The V gene lost 0 bases and the J gene lost 3 bases, with 16 bases spanning the gap. The CDR3 is made up of 16 amino acids. This table comes from immunoSEQ multiplex PCR, and its TCRdb copy is limited to in-frame clones, with some not included. Altogether roughly 310,000 clones are present, 88% being singletons, with the ten largest covering about 3.9%. V usage is TRBV5-5 and J usage is TRBJ2-7, with D possibly being TRBD1 (7 bases). The clonotype was recovered from a woman in her 50s with active or convalescent COVID-19. The specimen sequenced was peripheral blood. CDR3 bases: TGTGCCAGCAGCTTGGGGGGGAGGACAGGAGACTACGAGCAGTACTTC. This sequence encodes CASSLGGRTGDYEQYF.